Included here is one TCR beta chain sequence, with context. This clone was recorded a few times. It lacks a known antigen. Per-base qualities were not stored, and no clone one base away is much larger. V loses 3 bases at its end and J loses 6 bases; junction bases beyond the gene matches: 6. The germline V gene specifies LGHNT as CDR1 and FRNRAP as CDR2. The CDR3 covers 15 residues, taking in both the cysteine and the phenylalanine. The sequence is cut down to CDR3 DNA, 45 bases in frame from base 1. A single peripheral blood draw of around 120 mL on average was collected from each donor into heparinised tubes. Naive, central memory, regulatory and stem cell-like memory CD4+ T cells were sorted on a BD FACSAria II using a panel including CD45RO, CCR7, CD25, CD127, CD95 and CD27. All sorted populations exceeded 95% purity. PBMCs were isolated immediately by Lymphoprep density gradient centrifugation and stained directly without culture. So that batch effects would be minimized, each experiment stained and sorted samples in pairs, pairing one healthy donor with one patient.

All of the isolated RNA was reverse transcribed with the High Capacity cDNA Reverse Transcription Kit, so expressed TCRB transcripts were sequenced. Deep immunoSEQ sequencing was performed on naive, central memory and regulatory T cell samples, with an average of roughly 3.3 million total reads per sample. After sorted cells were lysed in RLT buffer, RNA was extracted with DNase-treated RNeasy Micro or Mini kits, with the choice depending on cell number. To prevent cross-contamination, each cell subset was processed individually, whereas patient and healthy donor samples were processed jointly. The immunoSEQ multiplex PCR was used to amplify TCRB sequences from cDNA, yielding 87-bp fragments that span the CDR3 region. The amplicons were sequenced using the Illumina HiSeq platform. Per the original workflow: Synthetic template baselines were used to correct PCR bias computationally, reads within Hamming distance 2 were collapsed together, and singletons that could not be merged were discarded. Reads were aligned against IMGT to assign V, D and J genes, CDR3 length and insertions or deletions at six rearrangement sites. Clonotype counts were normalized to sorted cell number within each subset before computing true diversity and Gini coefficients with the tcR R package. The overlap coefficient, calculated on TCRB nucleotide sequences, was used to quantify repertoire sharing. Out-of-frame TCRB sequences from naive cells were analyzed as a proxy for the pre-selection repertoire. TCRdb took over this immuneACCESS table, retaining in-frame rearrangements with V and J assigned. Such tables are incomplete; in checked studies, under half of the missing clones stem from an unresolved V gene, and the remainder is unexplained. The V and J calls and clone size are taken from that table; D and trimming were inferred from the DNA. The sample table holds hundreds of thousands of clones, of which 15% to 17% were seen once. The ten top clones hold about 0.087% of the sample.

These data originate in a study of beta chain features in type 1 diabetes (dated by TCRdb to 2016 to 2019). Background on the whole study: Patients and healthy donors did not differ in mean age, gender distribution, total cell number or subset yield. In the study, TCRB repertoires of sorted circulating CD4+ T cell subsets from recently diagnosed type 1 diabetes patients were compared with those of matched healthy donors. Regulatory and stem cell-like memory subsets were obtained from only 8 patients and roughly 8 healthy donors, while naive and central memory subsets were obtained from all 28 donors. A total of roughly 99,000,000 sorted cells were examined across all samples, and the number of cells per subset was strongly correlated with RNA yield.

Points the paper makes about the study in general: Only small numbers of individuals were included in the HLA sub-analyses, which left unresolved whether HLA type had any influence on TCRB rearrangement. A moderate but significant shortening of TCRB CDR3 length was observed in type 1 diabetes patients in all four CD4+ subsets. Shorter templates might be favored by PCR, yet because patient and control samples were amplified and corrected together, any such skew would affect both groups equally. Because cDNA was sequenced instead of genomic DNA, activated cells with high expression could be over-represented, although the groups did not differ in activation or CD3 levels. Naive, central memory and regulatory TCRB repertoires appeared to be more similar among patients than among healthy donors. At VDJ recombination sites, patients with type 1 diabetes made fewer insertions and deleted more nucleotides, a pattern implying thymic rearrangement abnormalities.

The sample was naive CD4+ T cells from blood. What this sample's cell subset or site label stands for: true naive CD4+ T cells. This sequence originates from a man between 18 and 29 years old in good health. The receptor chain draws on TRBV12-5 and TRBJ2-1, with 9 bases aligning to TRBD1. The DNA reads as follows: TGTGCTAGTGGTTTCTCGGGACAGGGTTTCAATGAGCAGTTCTTC. This gives the protein CASGFSGQGFNEQFF.